This T cell receptor beta chain was captured in a study of control samples from healthy donors and cancer patients. Using immunoSEQ multiplex PCR, the repertoire was profiled, and TCRdb retains in-frame clones only, with some absent. In the table there are fewer than 120,000 clones, 70% to 90% of which are singletons. Germline V lookup: CDR1 MNHNY, CDR2 SVGAGI (reference sequence). V was cut by 6 bases and J by 4 bases, with 13 bases left in between. CDR3 length: 14 amino acids. Sequenced: PBMCs. The source is a woman aged 55-70 years with lung cancer. This chain uses TRBV6-6 with TRBJ1-3; tentative D call: TRBD1 (6 bases). This chain's CDR3 is CASRPTGLGNTIYF. CDR3 sequence (DNA): TGTGCCAGCAGACCGACAGGTCTGGGAAACACCATATATTTT.